Listed here are 30 T cell receptor beta chains from one sample, sequenced in a study of cytomegalovirus exposure and HLA in healthy donors (TCRdb year 2017). Libraries were made using the immunoSEQ multiplex PCR assay. The multiplex PCR relied on a mix of 60 forward primers for TCR Vbeta segments and 13 reverse primers for TCR Jbeta segments. The table was pulled from immuneACCESS by TCRdb, which kept in-frame rearrangements only. Such tables lose some clones; where checked, under half of the loss comes from unresolved V genes, and the rest has no known cause. This sample holds 100,000 to 150,000 clones; about 9.4% were observed only once. Jointly, the top ten make up around 6% of the sample. Sequencing was carried out using PBMCs. The receptors were gathered from a middle-aged woman in good health and CMV-seropositive.

V usage is TRBV5-6 and J usage is TRBJ1-6; no reliable D call. Germline assignment: CDR1 SGHDT and CDR2 YYEEEE. Trimming removed 1 base at V and 5 bases at J, with 7 bases between. The CDR3 has 14 amino acids. The CDR3 nucleotides read TGTGCCAGCAGCTTGTATGACAATAATTCACCCCTCCACTTT. It yields the protein CASSLYDNNSPLHF.

The chain carries TRBV5-6 and TRBJ2-3; 7 bases are a match to TRBD1. Trimming removed 4 bases from V and 4 bases from J; junction bases left unmatched: 12. Per germline, CDR1 SGHDT and CDR2 YYEEEE. The CDR3 runs to 16 residues. The CDR3 region has the DNA TGTGCCAGCAGCACGTTATGGACAGGAGCGTCAGATACGCAGTATTTT. Residues: CASSTLWTGASDTQYF.

The J gene is TRBJ1-5, the V gene TRBV2; TRBD1 aligns across 9 bases. The CDR3 runs to 16 residues. Germline V gives CDR1 SNHLY, CDR2 FYNNEI. Trimming at V came to 3 bases and at J to 6 bases, leaving 9 bases not matched to a gene. The CDR3 loop reads CASSDLQGARVQPQHF. The CDR3 DNA reads as TGTGCCAGCAGTGACCTACAGGGGGCGAGGGTTCAGCCCCAGCATTTT.

The chain joins TRBV5-4 to TRBJ1-1; 8 nucleotides line up with TRBD1. Trimming removed 3 bases from V and 6 bases from J; junction bases left unmatched: 10. CDR1 is SGHNT and CDR2 is YYREEE in the germline V gene (reference sequence). The CDR3 spans 15 residues. The CDR3 DNA is TGTGCCAGCAGCTCGACAGGGGAAAGTGGCGCTGAAGCTTTCTTT. Translating it yields CASSSTGESGAEAFF.

The J gene is TRBJ2-1, the V gene TRBV5-6, with a weak D call TRBD2 (6 bases). Per the germline V gene, CDR1 is SGHDT and CDR2 is YYEEEE. V lost 4 bases and J 8 bases, leaving 22 bases between the germline ends. The CDR3 contains 16 residues. The CDR3 region has the DNA TGTGCCAGCAGCCTCCCGGGACTCGTGGGGTTCGATGAGCAGTTCTTC. This codes for CASSLPGLVGFDEQFF.

The chain combines TRBV7-2 with TRBJ2-2; D uncertain. Germline V gene sequence: CDR1 SGHTA, CDR2 FQGNSA. Trimming cost V 2 bases and J 2 bases, with 6 bases left between them. The CDR3 consists of 14 residues. The CDR3, as DNA: TGTGCCAGCAGCTTACAGACTAACACCGGGGAGCTGTTTTTT. Translation gives CASSLQTNTGELFF.

The V gene is TRBV5-4, the J gene TRBJ1-1; the D is unclear. CDR3 length: 14 amino acids. Germline CDR1 and CDR2: SGHNT and YYREEE (reference sequence). V was pared by 0 bases and J by 1 base, with 7 bases between. CDR3 DNA sequence: TGTGCCAGCAGCTTGGGTGCAGGGAACACTGAAGCTTTCTTT. It is translated as CASSLGAGNTEAFF. The whole variable domain, filled in from reference TRBV5-4 and TRBJ1-1, reads ETGVTQSPTHLIKTRGQQVTLRCSSQSGHNTVSWYQQALGQGPQFIFQYYREEENGRGNFPPRFSGLQFPNYSSELNVNALELDDSALYLCASSLGAGNTEAFFGQGTRLTVV.

The genes are TRBV7-9 and TRBJ2-1, with D uncertain. This CDR3 has 12 amino acids. CDR1 SEHNR and CDR2 FQNEAQ come from the germline V gene (reference sequence). V was pared by 1 base and J by 10 bases, with 8 bases between. This chain's CDR3 is CASSLVPREQFF. CDR3 DNA: TGTGCCAGCAGCTTAGTACCACGGGAGCAGTTCTTC.

This clone has just a few counts. The rearrangement uses TRBV6-1 and TRBJ1-3, with D perhaps TRBD1 (5 bases). The CDR3 spans 14 residues. Germline V gives CDR1 MNHNS, CDR2 SASEGT. V lost 3 bases and J 1 base, leaving 7 bases between the germline ends. The CDR3 sequence: CASSEAGSGNTIYF. The CDR3 DNA sequence: TGTGCCAGCAGTGAGGCAGGGTCTGGAAACACCATATATTTT.

This clone has a handful of counts. The rearrangement joins TRBV6-5 to TRBJ1-1; D unresolved. This CDR3 spans 15 amino acids. Trimming pared 3 bases from V and 1 base from J, leaving 12 bases between. Germline lookup yields CDR1 MNHEY and CDR2 SVGAGI. The DNA of the CDR3 is TGTGCCAGCAGTTATCTTACCCAGTCGAACACTGAAGCTTTCTTT. Protein: CASSYLTQSNTEAFF.

This clone has at least ten counts. This sequence joins TRBV6-5 and TRBJ2-2; tentatively, D is TRBD2 (6 bases). V gave up 6 bases and J gave up 5 bases, with 16 bases separating them. The germline V gene encodes CDR1 MNHEY and CDR2 SVGAGI. The CDR3 extends over 15 amino acids. CDR3 amino acids: CASRTSPGGTGELFF. In nucleotides, the CDR3 is TGTGCCAGCAGGACGTCCCCAGGAGGGACCGGGGAGCTGTTTTTT.

The V call is TRBV6-5, the J call TRBJ2-2, with 11 bases aligning to TRBD1. CDR1 and CDR2 (germline): MNHEY, SVGAGI. CDR3 size: 14 residues. Trimming took 4 bases from V and 13 from J; bases not matched to a gene: 8. Written as DNA, the CDR3 is TGTGCCAGCAGTTTAAGGGACAGGGGGGTTGGGCTGTTTTTT. Amino acid sequence: CASSLRDRGVGLFF.

The genes are TRBV30 and TRBJ1-4, with D unresolved. From germline, CDR1 is GTSNPN and CDR2 SVGIG (reference sequence). There are 14 residues in the CDR3. Trimming took 0 bases from V and 7 from J, leaving 12 bases between them. The CDR3 DNA sequence: TGTGCCTGGAGTGTATCTGGAGGAGGTGAAAAACTGTTTTTT. Protein product: CAWSVSGGGEKLFF.

This clone was detected a few times. The chain carries TRBV5-4 and TRBJ1-1; the D gene is possibly TRBD1 (6 bases). Germline-derived CDR1 and CDR2 are SGHNT and YYREEE (reference sequence). V lost 0 bases to trimming and J lost 1 base, with 7 bases between them. The CDR3 extends over 14 amino acids. The CDR3 loop is CASSLDRANTEAFF. DNA of the CDR3: TGTGCCAGCAGCTTGGACAGGGCGAACACTGAAGCTTTCTTT.

This rearrangement joins TRBV21-1 to TRBJ1-1. TRBV21-1 is a pseudogene locus. This CDR3 contains 16 residues. As DNA, the CDR3 is TGTGCCAGCGCCCACCCCCTCGAGGAGCTGAACACTGAAGCTTTCTTT. It encodes CASAHPLEELNTEAFF.

This clone was observed a handful of times. The V call is TRBV7-3, the J call TRBJ1-1; the D gene is possibly TRBD1 (6 bases). Germline CDR1 reads SGHTA; CDR2 reads FQGTGA. The CDR3 covers 13 residues. The V end was cut by 4 bases, the J end by 6 bases, with 12 bases between. The CDR3 sequence is CASSSDRWAEAFF. In DNA, the CDR3 is TGTGCCAGCAGCTCCGACAGGTGGGCTGAAGCTTTCTTT.

The V call is TRBV29-1, the J call TRBJ1-1, with 10 positions matching TRBD1. There are 14 residues in the CDR3. Germline trimming cut 5 bases from V and 5 bases from J; bases unmatched to any gene: 8. Germline V gene data show CDR1 as SQVTM and CDR2 as ANQGSEA. DNA of the CDR3: TGCAGCGTTCTGACAGGGGGCTTATGGACTGAAGCTTTCTTT. This codes for CSVLTGGLWTEAFF.

The V gene is TRBV29-1, the J gene TRBJ2-1; maybe TRBD2 (5 bases). Germline CDR1 and CDR2: SQVTM and ANQGSEA. The germline V and J ends were trimmed by 5 bases and 9 bases, with 14 bases remaining between them. The CDR3 is 12 amino acids. CDR3 in DNA: TGCAGCGTTATGCGGCAAGGAGGTGAGCAGTTCTTC. This encodes CSVMRQGGEQFF.

The chain is built from TRBV2 and TRBJ1-3, with D perhaps TRBD1 (5 bases). The CDR3 runs 15 residues. The germline V gene encodes CDR1 SNHLY and CDR2 FYNNEI. Trimming shortened V by 5 bases and J by 0 bases, and 11 bases separated the two germline ends. The DNA for the CDR3 is TGTGCCAGCAGTTTTGACAGTAGCTCTGGAAACACCATATATTTT. It is translated as CASSFDSSSGNTIYF.

The genes are TRBV4-1 and TRBJ2-7; 9 nucleotides align to TRBD2. CDR3 length: 15 residues. Germline CDR1 MGHRA, CDR2 YSYEKL. V lost 4 bases and J lost 5; bases outside the gene matches: 9. The CDR3 is CASSLQGGGAHEQYF. As DNA, the CDR3 is TGCGCCAGCAGCCTGCAAGGCGGGGGGGCACACGAGCAGTACTTC.

V gene TRBV6-1 combines with J gene TRBJ1-6, with 11 nucleotides matching TRBD1. The CDR3 runs 15 residues. V shed 6 bases and J 9 bases; nucleotides not matched to a gene: 7. CDR1 and CDR2 (germline): MNHNS, SASEGT. The CDR3 coding sequence is TGTGCCAGCAGGGAACCGGGACAGGGGGGTTCACCCCTCCACTTT. Translated: CASREPGQGGSPLHF.

The chain has TRBV19 and TRBJ1-6; 7 positions match TRBD1. Germline CDR1 LNHDA, CDR2 SQIVND (reference sequence). The junction had 5 bases not matched to a gene; V was cut back by 6 bases and J by 6 bases. CDR3 length: 14 residues. CDR3 DNA: TGTGCCAGTAGGCGGACAGGATCTAATTCACCCCTCCACTTT. This encodes CASRRTGSNSPLHF.

This sequence joins TRBV14 and TRBJ1-6; TRBD1 is a possible D gene (5 bases). The CDR3 covers 13 residues. The V end was cut by 5 bases, the J end by 10 bases, with 12 bases between. Germline lookup yields CDR1 SGHDN and CDR2 FVKESK. The CDR3 region has the DNA TGTGCCAGCAGCACGTGGGGCCTCTCACCCCTCCACTTT. Residues: CASSTWGLSPLHF.

The V gene is TRBV6-1, the J gene TRBJ1-5, with D possibly TRBD1 on 6 matching bases. The CDR3 runs 14 residues. In germline, CDR1 is MNHNS, CDR2 SASEGT. Trimming shortened V by 2 bases and J by 7 bases, and 12 bases separated the two germline ends. Here the CDR3 DNA reads TGTGCCAGCAGTGAAAATTGGGGGACACAGCCCCAGCATTTT. It translates to CASSENWGTQPQHF.

This clone came up a few times. In DNA form, the CDR3 reads TGTGCCAGCAGCTTAGAACAGGATTCACCCCTCCACTTT. Its protein is CASSLEQDSPLHF. The chain combines TRBV7-9 with TRBJ1-6, with TRBD1 as a possible D gene (5 bases). Between the trimmed V and J ends, which lost 1 base and 8 bases, there was a span of 6 bases. CDR1 and CDR2 from the germline V gene are SEHNR and FQNEAQ (reference sequence). This CDR3 has 13 residues. The full variable domain, rest sourced from reference TRBV7-9 and TRBJ1-6, is DTGVSQNPRHKITKRGQNVTFRCDPISEHNRLYWYRQTLGQGPEFLTYFQNEAQLEKSRLLSDRFSAERPKGSFSTLEIQRTEQGDSAMYLCASSLEQDSPLHFGNGTRLTVT.

V gene TRBV6-5 combines with J gene TRBJ1-1, with 7 bases lining up with TRBD1. Germline V CDR1 and CDR2: MNHEY, SVGAGI. The CDR3 consists of 15 residues. V shed 6 bases and J 3 bases; nucleotides not matched to a gene: 10. The CDR3 region is CASSKGAGPYTEAFF. The CDR3 DNA is TGTGCCAGCAGCAAGGGGGCAGGCCCTTACACTGAAGCTTTCTTT.

The rearrangement links TRBV9 to TRBJ2-7, with 8 bases matching TRBD2. The ends lost 1 base at V and 2 bases at J; junction bases unmatched: 5. CDR3 length: 15 residues. The germline V gene encodes CDR1 SGDLS and CDR2 YYNGEE. CDR3 coding DNA: TGTGCCAGCAGCGTACGTGCGGGGGGAACCTACGAGCAGTACTTC. Its protein product is CASSVRAGGTYEQYF.

This clone was seen a few times. This rearrangement joins TRBV4-1 to TRBJ1-1, with 10 bases matching TRBD1. The length of the CDR3 is 16 residues. Germline trimming cut 3 bases from V and 5 bases from J; bases unmatched to any gene: 9. Germline assignment: CDR1 MGHRA and CDR2 YSYEKL. CDR3 coding DNA: TGCGCCAGCAGCCAGGCGGGACAGGGGAAAGGAACTGAAGCTTTCTTT. Its protein is CASSQAGQGKGTEAFF.

This clone appeared a few times. V and J are TRBV7-9 and TRBJ1-1; D is perhaps TRBD1 (5 bases). The CDR3 is 16 residues long. The V and J ends lost 0 bases and 1 base respectively, with 12 bases between them. CDR1 SEHNR and CDR2 FQNEAQ come from the germline V gene (reference sequence). CDR3 nucleotide sequence: TGTGCCAGCAGCTTAGCTTTAGGGGTCCCGAACACTGAAGCTTTCTTT. Translated, it gives CASSLALGVPNTEAFF.

This clone was counted only a few times. The genes are TRBV2 and TRBJ1-2; 7 positions match TRBD1. Germline V gene lookup returns CDR1 SNHLY and CDR2 FYNNEI. The length of the CDR3 is 14 residues. V lost 7 bases and J lost 2; bases outside the gene matches: 7. This CDR3 is CASTRTGQNYGYTF. CDR3 coding DNA: TGTGCCAGCACCCGAACGGGACAGAACTATGGCTACACCTTC. Using reference TRBV2 and TRBJ1-2 for the parts outside the CDR3, the full variable domain is EPEVTQTPSHQVTQMGQEVILRCVPISNHLYFYWYRQILGQKVEFLVSFYNNEISEKSEIFDDQFSVERPDGSNFTLKIRSTKLEDSAMYFCASTRTGQNYGYTFGSGTRLTVV.